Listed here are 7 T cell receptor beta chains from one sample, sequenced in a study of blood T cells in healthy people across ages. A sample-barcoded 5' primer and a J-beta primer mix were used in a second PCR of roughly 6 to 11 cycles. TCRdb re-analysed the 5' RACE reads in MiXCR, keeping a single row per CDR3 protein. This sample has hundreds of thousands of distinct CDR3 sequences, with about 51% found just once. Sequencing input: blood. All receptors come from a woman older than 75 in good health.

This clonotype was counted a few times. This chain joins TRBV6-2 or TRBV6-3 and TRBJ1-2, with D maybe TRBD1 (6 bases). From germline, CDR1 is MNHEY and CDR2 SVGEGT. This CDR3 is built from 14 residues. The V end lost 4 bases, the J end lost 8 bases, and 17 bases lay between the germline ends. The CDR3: CASSSLQGRGGYTF. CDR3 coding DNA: TGTGCCAGCAGTTCCCTTCAGGGGAGAGGAGGCTACACCTTC.

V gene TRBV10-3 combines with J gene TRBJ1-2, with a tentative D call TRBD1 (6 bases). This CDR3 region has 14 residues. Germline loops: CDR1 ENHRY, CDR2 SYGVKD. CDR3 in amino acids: CVTSRTEANYGYTF. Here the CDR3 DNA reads TGTGTCACCAGCCGGACAGAAGCTAACTATGGCTACACCTTC.

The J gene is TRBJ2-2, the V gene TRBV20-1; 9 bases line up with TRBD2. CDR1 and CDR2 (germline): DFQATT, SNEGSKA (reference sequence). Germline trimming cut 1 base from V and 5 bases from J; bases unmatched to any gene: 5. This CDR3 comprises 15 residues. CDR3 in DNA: TGCAGTGCTAGAGGGGGGGGACTAGCAACCGGGGAGCTGTTTTTT. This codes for CSARGGGLATGELFF.

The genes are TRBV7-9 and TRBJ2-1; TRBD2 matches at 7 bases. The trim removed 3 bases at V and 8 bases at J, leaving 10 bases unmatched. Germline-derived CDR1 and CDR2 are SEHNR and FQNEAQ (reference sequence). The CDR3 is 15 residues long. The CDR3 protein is CASSFGLGPLYEQFF. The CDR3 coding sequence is TGTGCCAGCAGCTTCGGACTAGGTCCTCTTTATGAGCAGTTCTTC.

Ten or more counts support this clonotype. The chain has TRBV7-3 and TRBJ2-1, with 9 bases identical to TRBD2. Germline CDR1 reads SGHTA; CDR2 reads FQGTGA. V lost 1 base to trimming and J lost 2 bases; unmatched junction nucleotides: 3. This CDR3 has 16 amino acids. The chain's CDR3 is CASSLSGRGPYNEQFF. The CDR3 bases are TGTGCCAGCAGCTTAAGCGGGAGGGGCCCCTACAATGAGCAGTTCTTC.

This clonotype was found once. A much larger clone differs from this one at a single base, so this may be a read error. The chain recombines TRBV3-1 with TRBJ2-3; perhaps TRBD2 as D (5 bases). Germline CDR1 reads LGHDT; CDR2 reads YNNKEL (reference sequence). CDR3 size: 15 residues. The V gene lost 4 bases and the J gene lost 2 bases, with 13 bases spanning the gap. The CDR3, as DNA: TGTGCCAGCAGCCCGAGAGGAGGACTCACAGATACGCAGTATTTT. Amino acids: CASSPRGGLTDTQYF.

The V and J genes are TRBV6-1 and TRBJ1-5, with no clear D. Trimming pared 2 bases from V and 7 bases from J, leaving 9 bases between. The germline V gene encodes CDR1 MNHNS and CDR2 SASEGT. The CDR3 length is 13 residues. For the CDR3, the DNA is TGTGCCAGCAGTGAATGGATGGGGCAGCCCCAGCATTTT. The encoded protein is CASSEWMGQPQHF.